This TCR beta chain was sequenced for a study of T cells expressing NK-cell markers. On the study more broadly: Underlying the TCR beta repertoires were sorted CD3+CD56+NKG2C+, CD3+CD56+NKG2C- and CD3+CD56-NKG2C+ T cells.

Regarding the study as a whole: These same clonotypes (in a handful of donors) also led the CD3+CD56-NKG2C+ fraction. The HCMV specificity of the expanded NKG2C+ T cell clones stayed unresolved.

For this clonotype: The target antigen is unknown.

With the 5' RACE reads reprocessed, TCRdb shows one record per CDR3 protein and no DNA. The table counts fewer than 200,000 distinct CDR3 sequences; 18% lies in the top ten. The germline V gene has CDR1 KGHDR and CDR2 SFDVKD. CDR3 size: 16 residues. The rearrangement links TRBV24-1 to TRBJ2-1; with no DNA, the TCRdb D assignment of TRBD1 cannot be verified. The TCR sequence derives from a woman between 18 and 70 years old in good health. Sequences were obtained from blood T cells: a sorted CD56 or NKG2C T cell subset, CD4+ or CD8+ T cells, or bulk PBMC T cells (not recorded which). The CDR3 region is CATSDLKRGAPNEQFF.